This T cell receptor (beta chain) was recovered during a study of cytomegalovirus exposure and HLA in healthy donors (dated by TCRdb to about 2017). About the full investigation: An earlier analysis of around 600 of the donors reported 276 Gb of sequence data and 117 million unique TCR beta sequences from 150 million to 200 million T cells. In the later analysis, no new phenotypic data were used to find candidate immune exposures; instead, reliance was placed on TCR beta sequences and their occurrence across donors. Across roughly 420 genotyped donors of the cohort, an average of about 200,000 unique TCR beta nucleotide sequences per donor were sequenced, and about a sixth of those sequences were non-productive. HLA typing included class I and class II loci at four-digit resolution. The study used immunosequencing to profile the T cell repertoires of several hundred subjects and linked those repertoires to cytomegalovirus serostatus. Genome-wide SNP genotypes for about 55% of the 666 donors were used in a later genetic analysis, which treated that subset as a discovery cohort. An earlier analysis of 450 to 750 of the donors used high-throughput TCR beta sequencing to judge whether each TCR beta V gene segment behaved as functional or pseudogenic. Of the 350 to 450 genotyped donors, approximately 81% were placed in the genetic ancestry cluster associated with self-reported Caucasian donors. Every repertoire in the discovery cohort had been generated on one and the same sequencing platform. A separate validation cohort of about 110 different subjects was used in addition to the approximately 610-subject first cohort. The study aimed to test whether cataloging public T cell receptors could reveal signatures of past pathogen exposure. To study patterns of TCR occurrence, a later analysis re-analyzed previously published TCR beta repertoires from 666 donors and added high-resolution HLA genotyping. Donor age, sex, ethnicity and CMV serostatus were compiled alongside the repertoire data. About five DR-DQ haplotypes were treated as single units for association and clustering because of strong linkage in the cohort. An early release that covered some 640 HLA-typed donors contained about 300 gigabases of sequencing data and tens of millions of unique TCR sequences. Typing coverage varied by locus: about 629-640 donors for A, B, C, DRB1 and DQB1; 500 to 550 for DQA1; some 610 for DPA1; 450 to 480 for DPB1. To predict cytomegalovirus infection status, the study combined high-throughput TCR immunosequencing, statistical association of individual TCRs with disease status, and machine learning. Results and caveats for the whole study, not just this receptor: In vitro tests confirmed that three of the cytomegalovirus-associated TCR beta chains recognize cytomegalovirus antigens. In a later genetic analysis, fewer N-insertions in productive TCRs were reported among donors in an Asian-associated ancestry cluster than the roughly 640-donor mean. Correlated functional status among segregating V segments might be attributable to linkage disequilibrium, but an unknown experimental factor could not be ruled out. Presence/absence analyses assumed roughly uniform sequencing depth across donors, an assumption that may not hold. Because the 87-base-pair reads could not distinguish some IMGT-functional V segments, including TRBV6-2 and TRBV6-3, those segments were excluded. When HLA alleles, especially DR and DQ, strongly co-occurred, TCR associations were difficult to assign to individual alleles. The sequencing pipeline was judged likely to have produced a cluster of highly shared sequence variants as a technical artifact. HLA typing was unavailable for some donors at each locus, so association tests used only the typed subset. It was suggested by the authors that the approach could potentially be generalized to other disease states and immunological phenotypes. Cytomegalovirus status was reported to be diagnosed by the classifier with high specificity and sensitivity in both the original and validation cohorts. A further reported finding was that TCR beta sequences accurately predicted the HLA-A and HLA-B alleles for most subjects in the first cohort. Across donors, most TCR sequences were observed very rarely, whereas some public TCRs were present in many individuals. Over 15 rarely observed V segments, including chromosome 9 orphons, were excluded from the earlier analysis of a few hundred of the donors because counts were too low. For the cohort, immune exposure information was limited to CMV serostatus. Specific HLA alleles were associated with about 17,000 TCR beta sequences at a false discovery rate of 0.05 in a later analysis. Compared with equally common non-associated chains, HLA-associated TCR beta chains in a later analysis were more clonally expanded and had lower generation probabilities. This cohort had only TCR beta chains sequenced, and the lack of alpha or paired-chain data limited which features could be detected. A later analysis reported that several top co-occurrence clusters appeared linked to parvovirus B19, influenza, CMV and Epstein-Barr virus. In a later analysis, most CMV-associated TCR beta chains were found to appear HLA-restricted, with HLA associations seemingly driven largely by CMV exposure. A total of 164 TCR beta chains were listed by the study as associated with cytomegalovirus. In an earlier analysis of 500 to 650 of the donors, most TCR beta V segments appeared in productive rearrangements about 87% or about 30% of the time, broadly matching IMGT annotations. In a later analysis, TCR association rates were found to vary across HLA loci, with the most associated TCRs seen for DRB1 alleles and the fewest for HLA-C alleles. A later genetic analysis associated a missense DCLRE1C variant with V-gene and J-gene trimming of TCR beta chains, and an independent cohort replicated the association.

V loses 7 bases at its end and J loses 8 bases; junction bases beyond the gene matches: 8. Taken from the germline V gene, the CDR1 and CDR2 loops are SQVTM and ANQGSEA. The CDR3 goes from the cysteine to the phenylalanine over 13 residues. Just CDR3 DNA is preserved here, 39 bases in frame from base 1. In total, 630 or so healthy bone marrow donors made up the cohort. At the time of sampling, all cohort members were nominally healthy, though unrecorded immune exposures were likely present. The donor was CMV seronegative and was included in the group of over 300 seronegative cohort members. A peripheral blood sample was provided by each donor, and peripheral blood mononuclear cells were used for TCR beta sequencing. Genomic DNA extraction from the blood cell samples was performed with the Qiagen DNeasy Blood Extraction Kit. The library was made by the immunoSEQ multiplex PCR assay. For the multiplex PCR, a mixture combining 60 forward primers for TCR Vbeta segments and 13 reverse primers for TCR Jbeta segments was used. The CDR3 region of rearranged TCR beta genes was amplified from genomic DNA by a multiplex PCR assay. The amplified TCR beta libraries were sequenced on the Illumina HiSeq System as 87-base-pair reads. The original pipeline was this. A later analysis tallied some 79 million unique TCR beta chains across the approximately 670 repertoires, and approximately 9.9 million of those chains were shared by two or more donors. A nearest-neighbor algorithm error-corrected the raw reads and collapsed the reads into unique sequences, merging closely related sequences to remove PCR and sequencing errors. To assign V, D and J gene segments, CDR3 sequences were aligned to IMGT reference sequences. For a sequence to be retained, at least a six-nucleotide match to both a V gene segment and a J gene segment was required. A rearrangement was called productive if the CDR3 had no stop codons and remained in frame with V and J, and every other rearrangement was called non-productive. CDR3 was defined according to IMGT convention as the region running from the second conserved V-encoded cysteine to the conserved J-encoded phenylalanine. In an earlier analysis of around 570 of the donors, sequences lacking an unambiguous match to a single V gene segment were excluded. In an earlier analysis of several hundred of the donors, V segments were called functional above 56.7% productive rearrangements and were called segregating when the between-donor standard deviation exceeded 5%. A statistical classification framework was built to diagnose cytomegalovirus status from the catalog of TCR beta chain sequences. In a later analysis, TCR nucleotide sequences were compared against IMGT/GENE-DB human TR gene sequences so that V and J genes could be assigned. Using the TCRdist pipeline, a later analysis assigned CDR3 sequences along with most-parsimonious VDJ recombination scenarios. In a later analysis, every TCR beta chain was defined by the combination of its CDR3 amino acid sequence and its V-gene family, and reads without a unique V-gene family were dropped. As a way to deal with suspected cross-contamination and a sequencing artifact, a later analysis dropped roughly 600 nucleotide sequences that were highly shared and had low generation probability. For each public chain, a later analysis derived a clonal expansion index from normalized ranks of inferred template counts within each repertoire. A later analysis computed generation probabilities with a VDJ recombination model fitted to out-of-frame rearrangements, and checked the results against IGoR. A later analysis scored TCR-TCR, TCR-HLA and TCR-CMV co-occurrence with hypergeometric tests, applying a repertoire-size bias correction to TCR pairs. To estimate false discovery rates, a later analysis permuted the HLA or CMV assignments 20 times. In a later analysis, co-occurring TCRs were grouped using DBSCAN, and TCRdist sequence similarity was added for clustering within HLA-allele-positive subsets. Repertoires with fewer than 30,000 or more than 120,000 public chains, plus five repertoires with anomalous nucleotide sharing, were excluded from co-occurrence clustering. What TCRdb holds here is the immuneACCESS table cut down to in-frame rearrangements. Part of the clones is not present; checked against another copy, under half of the missing clones reflect an unresolved V gene, and the others are unexplained. V and J calls and clone size are as listed in that table; D and trimming were resolved from the DNA. The sample table shows just under 65,000 clones, and around four fifths are seen once. Clones ranked in the top ten supply almost 4.5% of the sample.

This clone came up once. Its binding antigen is unknown. No qualities accompany the bases; no much larger clone lies one base away. Sample: PBMCs. The receptor's source is a woman aged 25 to 45 in good health and CMV-seronegative. Here the chain combines TRBV29-1 and TRBJ2-2; the central 9 bases match TRBD1. The sequenced DNA: TGCAGCGCCCGGGACAGGGCCTTTGGGGAGCTGTTTTTT. It translates as CSARDRAFGELFF.